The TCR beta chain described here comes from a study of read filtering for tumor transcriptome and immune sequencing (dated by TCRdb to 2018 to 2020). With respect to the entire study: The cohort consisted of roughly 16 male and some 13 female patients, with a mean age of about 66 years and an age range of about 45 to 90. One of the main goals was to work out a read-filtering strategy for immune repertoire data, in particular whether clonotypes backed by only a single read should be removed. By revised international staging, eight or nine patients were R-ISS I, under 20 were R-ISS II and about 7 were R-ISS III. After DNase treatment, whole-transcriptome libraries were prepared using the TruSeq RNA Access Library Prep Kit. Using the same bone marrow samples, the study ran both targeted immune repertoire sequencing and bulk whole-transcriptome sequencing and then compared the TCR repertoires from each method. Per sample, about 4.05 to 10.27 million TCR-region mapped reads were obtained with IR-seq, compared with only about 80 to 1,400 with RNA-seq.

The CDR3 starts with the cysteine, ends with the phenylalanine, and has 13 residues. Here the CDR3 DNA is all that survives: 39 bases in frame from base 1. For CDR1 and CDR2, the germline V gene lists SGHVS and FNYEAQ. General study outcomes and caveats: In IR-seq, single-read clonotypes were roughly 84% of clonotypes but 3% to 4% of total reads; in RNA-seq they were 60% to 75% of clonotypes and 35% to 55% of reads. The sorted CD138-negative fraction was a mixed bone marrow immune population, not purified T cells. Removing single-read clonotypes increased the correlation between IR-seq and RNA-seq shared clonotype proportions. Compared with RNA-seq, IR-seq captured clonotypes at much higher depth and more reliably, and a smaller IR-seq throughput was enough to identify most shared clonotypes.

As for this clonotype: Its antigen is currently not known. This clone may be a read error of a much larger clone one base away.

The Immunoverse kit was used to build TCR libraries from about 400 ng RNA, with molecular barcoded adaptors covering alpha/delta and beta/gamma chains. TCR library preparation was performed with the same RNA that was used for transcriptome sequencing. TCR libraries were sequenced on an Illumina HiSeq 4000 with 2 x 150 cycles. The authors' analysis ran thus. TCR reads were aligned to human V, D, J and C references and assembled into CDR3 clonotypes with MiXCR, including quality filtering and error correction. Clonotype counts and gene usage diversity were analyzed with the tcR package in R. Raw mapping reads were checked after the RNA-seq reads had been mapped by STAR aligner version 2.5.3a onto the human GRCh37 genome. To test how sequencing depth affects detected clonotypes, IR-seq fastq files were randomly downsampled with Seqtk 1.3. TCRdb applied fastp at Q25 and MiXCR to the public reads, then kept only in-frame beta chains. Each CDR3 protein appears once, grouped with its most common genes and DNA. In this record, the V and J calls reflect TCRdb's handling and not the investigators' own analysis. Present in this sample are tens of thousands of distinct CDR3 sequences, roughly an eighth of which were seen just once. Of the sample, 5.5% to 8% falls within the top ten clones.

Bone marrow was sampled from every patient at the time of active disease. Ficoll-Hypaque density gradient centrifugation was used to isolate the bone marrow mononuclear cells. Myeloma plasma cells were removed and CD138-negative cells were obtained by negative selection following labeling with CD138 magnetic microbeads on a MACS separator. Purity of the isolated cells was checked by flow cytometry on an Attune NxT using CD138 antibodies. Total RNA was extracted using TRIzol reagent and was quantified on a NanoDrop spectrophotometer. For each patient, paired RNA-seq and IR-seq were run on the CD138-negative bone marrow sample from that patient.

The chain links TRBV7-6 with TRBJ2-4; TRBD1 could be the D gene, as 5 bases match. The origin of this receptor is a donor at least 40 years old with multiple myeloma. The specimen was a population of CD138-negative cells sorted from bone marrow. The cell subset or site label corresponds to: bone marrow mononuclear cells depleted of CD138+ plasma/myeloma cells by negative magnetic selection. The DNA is TGTGCCAGCAGCTTAGGGGGCCAAAACATTCCGTACTTC. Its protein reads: CASSLGGQNIPYF.